This T cell receptor (beta chain) comes out of a study of blood T cell repertoires in COVID-19. Sequencing used immunoSEQ multiplex PCR; TCRdb keeps in-frame clones, though not all of them. The sample contains approximately 300,000 clones, about nine tenths of which appear only once. Germline assignment: CDR1 SQVTM and CDR2 ANQGSEA. The trim removed 7 bases at V and 3 bases at J, leaving 3 bases unmatched. This CDR3 comprises 12 residues. The TCR comes from a man between 18 and 35 years old with active or convalescent COVID-19. The source material was peripheral blood. The rearrangement joins TRBV29-1 to TRBJ1-2; 9 bases agree with TRBD1. CDR3: CSGQGEDYGYTF. In DNA, the CDR3 is TGCAGCGGACAGGGGGAAGACTATGGCTACACCTTC.